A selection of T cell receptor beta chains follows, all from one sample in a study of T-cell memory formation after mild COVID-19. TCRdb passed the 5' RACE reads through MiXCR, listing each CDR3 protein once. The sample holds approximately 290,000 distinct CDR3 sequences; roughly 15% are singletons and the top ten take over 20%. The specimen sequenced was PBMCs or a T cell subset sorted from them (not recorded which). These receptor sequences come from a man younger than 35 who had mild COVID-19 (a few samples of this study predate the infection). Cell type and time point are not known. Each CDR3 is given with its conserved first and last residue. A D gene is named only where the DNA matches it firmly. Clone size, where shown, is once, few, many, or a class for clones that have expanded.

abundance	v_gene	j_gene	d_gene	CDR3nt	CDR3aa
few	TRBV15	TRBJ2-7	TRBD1	TGTGCCATTACGGACAGGGACTACGAGCAGTACTTC	CAITDRDYEQYF
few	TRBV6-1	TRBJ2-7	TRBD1	TGTGCCAGCAGGGGGACAGGGGCTTCCTACGAGCAGTACTTC	CASRGTGASYEQYF
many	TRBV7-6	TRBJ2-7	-	TGTGCCAGCAGCTTAGGTAGTGGTGGTCTGTACGAGCAGTACTTC	CASSLGSGGLYEQYF
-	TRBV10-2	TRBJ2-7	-	TGCGCCAGCAGTGAGAACGGGGTCCCCCTCTCGAGCTCCTACGAGCAGTACTTC	CASSENGVPLSSSYEQYF
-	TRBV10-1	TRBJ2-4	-	TGCGCCAGCAGTGACGGGGGCTCGGCGAACATTCAGTACTTC	CASSDGGSANIQYF
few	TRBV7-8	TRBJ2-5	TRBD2	TGTGCCAGCAGCTTGTTAACTAGCGGGCAAGAGACCCAGTACTTC	CASSLLTSGQETQYF
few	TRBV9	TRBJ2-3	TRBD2	TGTGCCAGCAGCTATTACGGGGGGGCCATAGATACGCAGTATTTT	CASSYYGGAIDTQYF
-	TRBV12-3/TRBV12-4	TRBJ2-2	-	TGTGCCAGCAGTTGGCCACCGAACACCGGGGAGCTGTTTTTT	CASSWPPNTGELFF
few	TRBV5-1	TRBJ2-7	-	TGCGCCAGCAGCTTTATGTGGGCCTCTGATCCCGGAGCGTACGAGCAGTACTTC	CASSFMWASDPGAYEQYF
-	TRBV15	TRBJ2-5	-	TGTGCCACCAGCAGAGTTGGGTTGGGCAGACAAGAGACCCAGTACTTC	CATSRVGLGRQETQYF
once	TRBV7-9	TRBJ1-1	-	TGTGCCAGCAGCTTTGTCGGTCGCCAAAATGAAGCTTTCTTT	CASSFVGRQNEAFF
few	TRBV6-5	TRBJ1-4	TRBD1	TGTGCCAGCAGTTACACGCAGGGGGCCAATGAAAAACTGTTTTTT	CASSYTQGANEKLFF
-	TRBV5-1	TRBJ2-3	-	TGCGCCAGCAGCGGATCGGTCGGGGGCCCCAAAGATACGCAGTATTTT	CASSGSVGGPKDTQYF
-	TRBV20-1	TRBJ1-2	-	TGCAGTGCTAGAAGAGATGGCAGGGACTATGGCTACACCTTC	CSARRDGRDYGYTF
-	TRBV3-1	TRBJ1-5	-	TGTGCCAGCAGCCAAGTAGACGATCAGCCCCAGCATTTT	CASSQVDDQPQHF
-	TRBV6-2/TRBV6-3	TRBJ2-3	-	TGTGCCAGCAGTTACCGGCAGGGGCATACGCAGTATTTT	CASSYRQGHTQYF
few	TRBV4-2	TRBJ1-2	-	TGTGCCAGCAGCCAAGAGAGGTACTATGGCTACACCTTC	CASSQERYYGYTF
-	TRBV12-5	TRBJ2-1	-	TGTGCTAGTGGTTTTGGCGGATACAATGAGCAGTTCTTC	CASGFGGYNEQFF
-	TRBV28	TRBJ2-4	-	TGTGCCAGCAGTTTTCGGTCAGGGCGGAACATTCAGTACTTC	CASSFRSGRNIQYF
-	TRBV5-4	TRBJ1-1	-	TGTGCCACCGGAGGGGGTATCACTGAAGCTTTCTTT	CATGGGITEAFF
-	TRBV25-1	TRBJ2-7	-	TGTGCCAGCAGTGAGGGGGGCTACGAGCAGTACTTC	CASSEGGYEQYF
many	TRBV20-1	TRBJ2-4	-	TGCAGTGCTAGAGATTTGGGGGCCCTAGCCAAAAACATTCAGTACTTC	CSARDLGALAKNIQYF
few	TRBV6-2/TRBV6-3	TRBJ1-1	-	TGTGCCAGCAGAAACAGGGAGGACACTGAAGCTTTCTTT	CASRNREDTEAFF
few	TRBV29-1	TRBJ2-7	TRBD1	TGCAGCGTCTTGCCCGGGACAGGATACGAGCAGTACTTC	CSVLPGTGYEQYF
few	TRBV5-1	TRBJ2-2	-	TGCGCCAGCAGCTTGGGACTCCCGAACACCGGGGAGCTGTTTTTT	CASSLGLPNTGELFF
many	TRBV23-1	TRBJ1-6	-	TGCGCCAGCCATCTGACACCCCTCCACTTT	CASHLTPLHF
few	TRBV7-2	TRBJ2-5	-	TGTGCCAGCAGCGCCCGGACGTGGGACCAAGAGACCCAGTACTTC	CASSARTWDQETQYF
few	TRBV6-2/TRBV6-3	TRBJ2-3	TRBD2	TGTGCCAGCAGTTCCCTGGGACTAGCGGAATCAGATACGCAGTATTTT	CASSSLGLAESDTQYF
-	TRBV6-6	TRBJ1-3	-	TGTGCCAGCAGTCGCCCCAGGGGATCTGGAAACACCATATATTTT	CASSRPRGSGNTIYF
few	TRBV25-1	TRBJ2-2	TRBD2	TGTGCCAGCAGTGGATCTTTCGGATCTTTAAGACTAGCGGGGGGCCTTAACACCGGGGAGCTGTTTTTT	CASSGSFGSLRLAGGLNTGELFF
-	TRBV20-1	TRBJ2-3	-	TGCAGTGCTAATCCCGAATATAGCACAGATACGCAGTATTTT	CSANPEYSTDTQYF
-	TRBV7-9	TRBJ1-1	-	TGTGCCAGCAGCTTAGGTAGGGGAGCTTTCTTT	CASSLGRGAFF
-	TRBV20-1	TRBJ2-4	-	TGCAGTGCTAGATCCAGGGTAGCCAAAAACATTCAGTACTTC	CSARSRVAKNIQYF
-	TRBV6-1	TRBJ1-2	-	TGTGCCAGCACCGTCCTAGGGTCCGTCTGGGGCTACACCTTC	CASTVLGSVWGYTF
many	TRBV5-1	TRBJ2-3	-	TGCGCCAGCAGCTATTCCGGGCAAACAGATACGCAGTATTTT	CASSYSGQTDTQYF
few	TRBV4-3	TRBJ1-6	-	TGCGCCAGCAAGGGAGACAGGTTTGAATCACCCCTCCACTTT	CASKGDRFESPLHF
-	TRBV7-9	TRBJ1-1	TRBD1	TGTGCCAGCAGCCCGCGGACAGGGGAAACGAACACTGAAGCTTTCTTT	CASSPRTGETNTEAFF
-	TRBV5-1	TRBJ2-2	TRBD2	TGCGCCAGCAGCCCTATTACGGGACTAGCGGGAACCGGGGAGCTGTTTTTT	CASSPITGLAGTGELFF
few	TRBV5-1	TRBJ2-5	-	TGCGCCAGCGGGAATTCTCCCCAAGAGACCCAGTACTTC	CASGNSPQETQYF
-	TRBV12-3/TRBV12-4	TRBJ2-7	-	TGTGCCAGCAGTTTTTGGTCTGGGGCCCACGAGCAGTACTTC	CASSFWSGAHEQYF
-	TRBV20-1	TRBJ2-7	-	TGCAGTGCTAGAAGCCAGACCTACGAGCAGTACTTC	CSARSQTYEQYF